This TCR beta chain comes out of a study of T cell responses to AZD1222 COVID-19 vaccine. Points from the study as a whole: Clonal diversity may have been underestimated in mostly white British donors. Spike-wide coverage was observed for vaccine-associated CD4 TCRs, with dominant responses at 160-218 and 743-854. The study sampled repertoires only after the peak T cell response.

About this clone itself: Its antigen is not identified.

Profiled with immunoSEQ multiplex PCR; TCRdb holds only in-frame clones, not every one. The table has fewer than 90,000 clones, about nine tenths seen once. Germline V gene data show CDR1 as SGHVS and CDR2 as FNYEAQ. This CDR3 has 14 amino acids. The junction had 10 bases not matched to a gene; V was cut back by 5 bases and J by 6 bases. This receptor was obtained from an adult who received the AZD1222 COVID-19 vaccine. The chain joins TRBV7-6 to TRBJ2-7; TRBD1 matches at 7 bases. The material sequenced was peripheral blood, taken 28 days after the second AZD1222 dose. CDR3 loop: CASSPRTGVGEQYF. The CDR3 nucleotides read TGTGCCAGCAGCCCCAGGACAGGCGTCGGCGAGCAGTACTTC.